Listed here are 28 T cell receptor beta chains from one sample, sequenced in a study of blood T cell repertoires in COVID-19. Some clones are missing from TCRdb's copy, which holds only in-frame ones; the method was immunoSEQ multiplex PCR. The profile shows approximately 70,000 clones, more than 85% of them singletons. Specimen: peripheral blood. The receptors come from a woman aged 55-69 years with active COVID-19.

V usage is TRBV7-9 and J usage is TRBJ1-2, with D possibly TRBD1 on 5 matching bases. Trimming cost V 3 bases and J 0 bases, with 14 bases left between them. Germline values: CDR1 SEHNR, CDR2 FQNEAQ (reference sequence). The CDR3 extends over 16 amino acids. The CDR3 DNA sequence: TGTGCCAGCAGCTTTAACGGGGGAACAGCTAACTATGGCTACACCTTC. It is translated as CASSFNGGTANYGYTF.

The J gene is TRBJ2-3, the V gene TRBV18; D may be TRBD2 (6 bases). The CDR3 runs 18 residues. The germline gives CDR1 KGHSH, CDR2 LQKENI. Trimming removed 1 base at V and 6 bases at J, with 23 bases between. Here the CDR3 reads CASSPRGDFPTQRDTQYF. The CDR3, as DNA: TGTGCCAGCTCACCACGGGGGGACTTTCCGACCCAGAGGGATACGCAGTATTTT.

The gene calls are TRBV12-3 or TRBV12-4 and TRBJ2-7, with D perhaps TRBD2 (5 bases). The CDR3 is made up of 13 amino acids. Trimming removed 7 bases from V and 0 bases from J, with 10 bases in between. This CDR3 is CASTTGDSYEQYF. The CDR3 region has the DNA TGTGCCAGCACCACCGGGGACTCCTACGAGCAGTACTTC.

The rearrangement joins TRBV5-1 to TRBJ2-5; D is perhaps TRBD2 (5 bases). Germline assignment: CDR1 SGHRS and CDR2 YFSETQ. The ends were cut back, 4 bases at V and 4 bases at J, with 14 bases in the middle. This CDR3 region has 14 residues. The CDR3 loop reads CASSPALGPETQYF. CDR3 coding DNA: TGCGCCAGCAGCCCGGCACTAGGGCCAGAGACCCAGTACTTC.

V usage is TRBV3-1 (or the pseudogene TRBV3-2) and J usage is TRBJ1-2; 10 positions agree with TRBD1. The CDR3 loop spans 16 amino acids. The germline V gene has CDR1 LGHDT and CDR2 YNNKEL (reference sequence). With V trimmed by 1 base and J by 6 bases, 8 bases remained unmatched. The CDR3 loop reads CASSQGSRDRGDGYTF. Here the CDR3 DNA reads TGTGCCAGCAGCCAAGGCTCCCGGGACAGGGGTGATGGCTACACCTTC.

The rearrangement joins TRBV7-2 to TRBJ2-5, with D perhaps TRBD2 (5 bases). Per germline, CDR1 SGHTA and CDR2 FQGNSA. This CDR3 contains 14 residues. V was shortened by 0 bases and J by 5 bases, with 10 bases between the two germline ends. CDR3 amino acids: CASSLAGVLETQYF. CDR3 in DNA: TGTGCCAGCAGCTTAGCGGGAGTGTTGGAGACCCAGTACTTC. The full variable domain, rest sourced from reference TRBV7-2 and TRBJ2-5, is GAGVSQSPSNKVTEKGKDVELRCDPISGHTALYWYRQSLGQGLEFLIYFQGNSAPDKSGLPSDRFSAERTGGSVSTLTIQRTQQEDSAVYLCASSLAGVLETQYFGPGTRLLVL.

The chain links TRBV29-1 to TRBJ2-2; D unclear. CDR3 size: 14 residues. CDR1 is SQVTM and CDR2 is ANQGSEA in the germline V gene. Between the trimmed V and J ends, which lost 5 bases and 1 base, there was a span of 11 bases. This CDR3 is CSVRGALNTGELFF. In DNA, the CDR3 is TGCAGCGTTAGAGGAGCACTGAACACCGGGGAGCTGTTTTTT.

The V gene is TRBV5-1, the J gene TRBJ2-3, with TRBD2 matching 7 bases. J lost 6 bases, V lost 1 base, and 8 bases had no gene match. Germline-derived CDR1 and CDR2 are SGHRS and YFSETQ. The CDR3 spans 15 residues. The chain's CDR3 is CASSLREAEGDTQYF. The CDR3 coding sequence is TGCGCCAGCAGCTTGCGGGAGGCGGAAGGGGATACGCAGTATTTT. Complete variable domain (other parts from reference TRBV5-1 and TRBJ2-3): KAGVTQTPRYLIKTRGQQVTLSCSPISGHRSVSWYQQTPGQGLQFLFEYFSETQRNKGNFPGRFSGRQFSNSRSEMNVSTLELGDSALYLCASSLREAEGDTQYFGPGTRLTVL.

This CDR3 reads CASSGQATTIEAFF. CDR3 nucleotide sequence: TGTGCCAGCAGTGGACAGGCCACCACTATTGAAGCTTTCTTT. The chain couples TRBV28 to TRBJ1-1; 7 nucleotides line up with TRBD1. Per the germline V gene, CDR1 is MDHEN and CDR2 is SYDVKM. The CDR3 has 14 residues. The J segment lost 7 bases and the V segment lost 5 bases, leaving 10 bases of the junction unmatched.

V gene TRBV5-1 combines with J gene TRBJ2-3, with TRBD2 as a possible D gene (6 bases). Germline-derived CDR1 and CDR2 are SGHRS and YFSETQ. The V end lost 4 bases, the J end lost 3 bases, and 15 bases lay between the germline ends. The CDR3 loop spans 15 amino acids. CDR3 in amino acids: CASSDRTSGTDTQYF. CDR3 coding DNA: TGCGCCAGCAGCGATCGGACGAGCGGGACAGATACGCAGTATTTT.

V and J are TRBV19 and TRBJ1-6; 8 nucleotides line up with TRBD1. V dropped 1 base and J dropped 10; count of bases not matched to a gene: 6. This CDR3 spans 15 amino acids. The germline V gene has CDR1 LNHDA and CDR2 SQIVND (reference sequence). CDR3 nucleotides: TGTGCCAGTAGTATAGGCGGACAGGGCGGCTCACCCCTCCACTTT. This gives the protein CASSIGGQGGSPLHF. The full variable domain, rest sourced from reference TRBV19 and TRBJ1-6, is DGGITQSPKYLFRKEGQNVTLSCEQNLNHDAMYWYRQDPGQGLRLIYYSQIVNDFQKGDIAEGYSVSREKKESFPLTVTSAQKNPTAFYLCASSIGGQGGSPLHFGNGTRLTVT.

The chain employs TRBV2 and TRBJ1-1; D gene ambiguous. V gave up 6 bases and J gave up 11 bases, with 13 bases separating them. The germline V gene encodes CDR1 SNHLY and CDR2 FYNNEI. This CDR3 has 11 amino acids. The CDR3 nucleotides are TGTGCCAGCAGGAGGGAATGGGAGGCTTTCTTT. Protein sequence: CASRREWEAFF. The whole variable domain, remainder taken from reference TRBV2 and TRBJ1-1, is EPEVTQTPSHQVTQMGQEVILRCVPISNHLYFYWYRQILGQKVEFLVSFYNNEISEKSEIFDDQFSVERPDGSNFTLKIRSTKLEDSAMYFCASRREWEAFFGQGTRLTVV.

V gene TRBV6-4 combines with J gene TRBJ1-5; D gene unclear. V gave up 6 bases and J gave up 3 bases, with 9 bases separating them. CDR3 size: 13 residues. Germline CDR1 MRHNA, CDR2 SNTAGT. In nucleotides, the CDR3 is TGTGCCAGCAGCGAGGGTAACAATCAGCCCCAGCATTTT. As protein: CASSEGNNQPQHF.

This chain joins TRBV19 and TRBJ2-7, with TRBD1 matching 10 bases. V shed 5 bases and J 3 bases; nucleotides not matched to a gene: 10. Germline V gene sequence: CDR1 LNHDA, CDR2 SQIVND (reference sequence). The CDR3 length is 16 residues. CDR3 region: CASSRLDRGAFYEQYF. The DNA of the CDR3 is TGTGCCAGTAGTCGCCTGGACAGGGGGGCTTTCTACGAGCAGTACTTC.

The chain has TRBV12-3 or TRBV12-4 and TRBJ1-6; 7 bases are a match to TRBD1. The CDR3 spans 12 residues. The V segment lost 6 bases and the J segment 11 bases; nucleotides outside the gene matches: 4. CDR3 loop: CASSRQGAPLHF. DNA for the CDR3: TGTGCCAGCAGCCGACAGGGAGCACCCCTCCACTTT.

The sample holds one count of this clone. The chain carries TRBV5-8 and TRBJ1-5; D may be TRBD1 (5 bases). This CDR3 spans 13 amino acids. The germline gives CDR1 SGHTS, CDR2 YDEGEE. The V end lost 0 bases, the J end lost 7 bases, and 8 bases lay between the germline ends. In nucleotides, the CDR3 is TGTGCCAGCAGCTTGGCGGGGGGACAGCCCCAGCATTTT. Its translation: CASSLAGGQPQHF.

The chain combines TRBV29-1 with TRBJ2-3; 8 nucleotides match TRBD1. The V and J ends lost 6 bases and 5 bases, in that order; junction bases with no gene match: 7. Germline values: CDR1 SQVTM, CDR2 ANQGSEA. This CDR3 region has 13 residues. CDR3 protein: CSVARGRGDTQYF. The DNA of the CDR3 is TGCAGCGTGGCCAGGGGGCGAGGAGATACGCAGTATTTT.

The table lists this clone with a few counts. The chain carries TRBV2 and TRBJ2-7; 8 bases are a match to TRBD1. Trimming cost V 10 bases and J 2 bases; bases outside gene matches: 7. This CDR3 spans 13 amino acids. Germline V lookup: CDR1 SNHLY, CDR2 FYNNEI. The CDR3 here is CATGGPPTYEQYF. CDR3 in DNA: TGTGCCACAGGGGGCCCACCTACCTACGAGCAGTACTTC.

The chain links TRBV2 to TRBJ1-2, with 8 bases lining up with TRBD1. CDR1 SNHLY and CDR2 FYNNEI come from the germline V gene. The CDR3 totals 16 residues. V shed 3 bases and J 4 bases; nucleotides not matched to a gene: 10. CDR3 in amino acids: CASSDPTDRAPYGYTF. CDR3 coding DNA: TGTGCCAGCAGTGACCCTACGGACAGGGCACCCTATGGCTACACCTTC.

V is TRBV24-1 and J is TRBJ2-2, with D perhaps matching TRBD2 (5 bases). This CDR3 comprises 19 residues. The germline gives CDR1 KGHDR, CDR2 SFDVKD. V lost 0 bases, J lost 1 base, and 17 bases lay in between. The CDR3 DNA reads TGTGCCACCAGTGATTTGCCCGGACGGACTCTAAGGAACACCGGGGAGCTGTTTTTT. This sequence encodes CATSDLPGRTLRNTGELFF.

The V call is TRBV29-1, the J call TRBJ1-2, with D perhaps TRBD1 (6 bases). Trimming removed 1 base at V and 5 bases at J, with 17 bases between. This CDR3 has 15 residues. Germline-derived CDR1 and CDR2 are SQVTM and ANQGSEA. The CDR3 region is CSVEVPGQRKYGYTF. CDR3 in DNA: TGCAGCGTTGAAGTCCCGGGACAAAGAAAGTATGGCTACACCTTC.

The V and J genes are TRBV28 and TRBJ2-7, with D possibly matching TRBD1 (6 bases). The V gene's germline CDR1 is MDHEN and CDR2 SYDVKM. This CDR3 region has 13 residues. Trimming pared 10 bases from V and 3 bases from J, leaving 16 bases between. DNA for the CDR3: TGTGCCACCTCGAGGGGACACCACTACGAGCAGTACTTC. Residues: CATSRGHHYEQYF. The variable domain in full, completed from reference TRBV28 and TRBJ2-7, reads DVKVTQSSRYLVKRTGEKVFLECVQDMDHENMFWYRQDPGLGLRLIYFSYDVKMKEKGDIPEGYSVSREKKERFSLILESASTNQTSMYLCATSRGHHYEQYFGPGTRLTVT.

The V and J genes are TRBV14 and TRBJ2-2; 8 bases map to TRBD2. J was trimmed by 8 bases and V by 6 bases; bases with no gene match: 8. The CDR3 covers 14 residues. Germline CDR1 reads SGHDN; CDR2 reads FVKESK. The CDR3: CASRFSGTRGELFF. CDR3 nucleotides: TGTGCCAGCAGATTTAGCGGGACGAGAGGGGAGCTGTTTTTT.

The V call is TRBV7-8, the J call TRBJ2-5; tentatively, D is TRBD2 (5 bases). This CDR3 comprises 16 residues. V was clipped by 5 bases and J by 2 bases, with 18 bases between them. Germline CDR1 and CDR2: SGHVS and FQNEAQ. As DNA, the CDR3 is TGTGCCAGCAGCCTGAGGACTGCTTCCGCACAAGAGACCCAGTACTTC. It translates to CASSLRTASAQETQYF.

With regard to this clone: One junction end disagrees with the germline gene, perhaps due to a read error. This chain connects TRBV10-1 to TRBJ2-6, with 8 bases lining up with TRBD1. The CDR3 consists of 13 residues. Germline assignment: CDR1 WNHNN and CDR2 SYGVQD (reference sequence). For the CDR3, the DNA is TGCGCCAGCAGTGCCCAGGGGGCTAACGTCCTGACTTTC. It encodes CASSAQGANVLTF.

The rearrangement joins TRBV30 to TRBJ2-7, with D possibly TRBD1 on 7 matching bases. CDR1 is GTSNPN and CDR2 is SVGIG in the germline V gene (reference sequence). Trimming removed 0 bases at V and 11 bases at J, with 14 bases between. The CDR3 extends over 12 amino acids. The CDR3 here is CAWSVPSRGEYF. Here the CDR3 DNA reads TGTGCCTGGAGTGTACCCTCCAGGGGGGAGTACTTC.

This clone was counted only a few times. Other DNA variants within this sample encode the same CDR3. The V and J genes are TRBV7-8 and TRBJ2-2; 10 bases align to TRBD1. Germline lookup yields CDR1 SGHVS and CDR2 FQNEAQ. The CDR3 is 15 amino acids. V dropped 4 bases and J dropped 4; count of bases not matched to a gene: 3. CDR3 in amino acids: CASSSTGGGTGELFF. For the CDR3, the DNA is TGTGCCAGCAGCTCGACAGGGGGCGGCACCGGGGAGCTGTTTTTT.

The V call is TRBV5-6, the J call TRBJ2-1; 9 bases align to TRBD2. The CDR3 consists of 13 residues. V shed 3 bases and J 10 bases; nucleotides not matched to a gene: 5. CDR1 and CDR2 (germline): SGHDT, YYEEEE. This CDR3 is CASSSHSGREQFF. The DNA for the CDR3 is TGTGCCAGCAGCTCACATAGCGGGAGAGAGCAGTTCTTC.